This T cell receptor beta chain was sequenced for a study of identical twins. The germline V gene has CDR1 SGHAT and CDR2 FQNNGV. The length of the CDR3 is 12 residues. Trimming cost V 2 bases and J 6 bases; bases outside gene matches: 0. TCRdb independently ran MiXCR on the 5' RACE reads; one entry per CDR3 protein. The table includes around 250,000 distinct CDR3 sequences, approximately 5.9% detected once. These data were also filed under a second study, of T cells expressing NK-cell markers.

The sample comprised CD8+ T cells sorted from blood. This sequence was found in a young woman in good health. The chain couples TRBV11-2 to TRBJ1-1, with TRBD1 identical over 7 bases. The CDR3 loop is CASSLTGAEAFF. CDR3 DNA sequence: TGTGCCAGCAGCTTAACAGGGGCTGAAGCTTTCTTT.